The 31 T cell receptor beta chains below all came from one sample that was sequenced in a study of blood T cell repertoires in COVID-19. The protocol was immunoSEQ multiplex PCR, while the TCRdb copy is restricted to in-frame clones and leaves out a portion. Found here are hundreds of thousands of clones, about 83% of them singletons; the top ten hold around 8.7%. The sample consisted of peripheral blood. The receptors come from a woman between 45 and 60 years old with acute or convalescent COVID-19.

The chain recombines TRBV19 with TRBJ2-2; 8 bases map to TRBD1. The CDR3 consists of 15 residues. The trim removed 4 bases at V and 1 base at J, leaving 2 bases unmatched. Germline CDR1 and CDR2: LNHDA and SQIVND (reference sequence). The CDR3 nucleotides read TGTGCCAGTAGTAAAGGGACAGGGAACACCGGGGAGCTGTTTTTT. Translating gives CASSKGTGNTGELFF.

The chain recombines TRBV19 with TRBJ2-5; D is perhaps TRBD1 (6 bases). This CDR3 region has 14 residues. Per the germline V gene, CDR1 is LNHDA and CDR2 is SQIVND (reference sequence). The ends were cut back, 4 bases at V and 0 bases at J, with 9 bases in the middle. The CDR3 loop reads CASSRDRNQETQYF. The CDR3, as DNA: TGTGCCAGTAGTAGAGACAGGAACCAAGAGACCCAGTACTTC. Based on the CDR3 plus reference TRBV19 and TRBJ2-5, the full variable domain is DGGITQSPKYLFRKEGQNVTLSCEQNLNHDAMYWYRQDPGQGLRLIYYSQIVNDFQKGDIAEGYSVSREKKESFPLTVTSAQKNPTAFYLCASSRDRNQETQYFGPGTRLLVL.

The rearrangement joins TRBV30 to TRBJ1-3; D gene uncertain. CDR1 is GTSNPN and CDR2 is SVGIG in the germline V gene (reference sequence). Between the trimmed V and J ends, which lost 3 bases and 3 bases, there was a span of 6 bases. The CDR3 is 12 amino acids. The CDR3 loop is CAWRSLGNTIYF. The CDR3 DNA is TGTGCCTGGAGGAGCCTTGGAAACACCATATATTTT.

The table lists this clone with a few counts. V gene TRBV7-2 combines with J gene TRBJ2-2; 11 bases fit TRBD2. From germline, CDR1 is SGHTA and CDR2 FQGNSA. V was pared by 7 bases and J by 4 bases, with 5 bases of the junction left unmatched. The CDR3 sequence is 15 residues long. This CDR3 reads CASITSGSGTGELFF. Written as DNA, the CDR3 is TGTGCCAGCATTACTAGCGGGAGTGGCACCGGGGAGCTGTTTTTT.

The V call is TRBV24-1, the J call TRBJ2-1, with 10 bases identical to TRBD2. V dropped 2 bases and J dropped 4; count of bases not matched to a gene: 4. CDR3 size: 16 residues. Germline CDR1 reads KGHDR; CDR2 reads SFDVKD. The CDR3 DNA reads as TGTGCCACCAGTGATTCCATAGCGGGAGGTTACAATGAGCAGTTCTTC. This translates into CATSDSIAGGYNEQFF.

V and J are TRBV5-1 and TRBJ2-5; TRBD1 matches 7 bases. Germline CDR1 SGHRS, CDR2 YFSETQ. The CDR3 length is 14 residues. V dropped 4 bases and J dropped 1; count of bases not matched to a gene: 4. CDR3 DNA sequence: TGCGCCAGCAGCGCCGCAGGGGGCCAAGAGACCCAGTACTTC. It yields the protein CASSAAGGQETQYF. Full variable domain (outside the CDR3, taken from reference TRBV5-1 and TRBJ2-5): KAGVTQTPRYLIKTRGQQVTLSCSPISGHRSVSWYQQTPGQGLQFLFEYFSETQRNKGNFPGRFSGRQFSNSRSEMNVSTLELGDSALYLCASSAAGGQETQYFGPGTRLLVL.

CDR3 bases: TGTGCCAGTAGCGTTTCTCCGGGACAGATGGGGGATACGCAGTATTTT. Its protein product is CASSVSPGQMGDTQYF. The chain has TRBV19 and TRBJ2-3; the match to TRBD1 covers 7 bases. This CDR3 region has 16 residues. Germline values: CDR1 LNHDA, CDR2 SQIVND (reference sequence). V gave up 6 bases and J gave up 6 bases; unmatched junction bases: 15. Using reference TRBV19 and TRBJ2-3 for the parts outside the CDR3, the full variable domain is DGGITQSPKYLFRKEGQNVTLSCEQNLNHDAMYWYRQDPGQGLRLIYYSQIVNDFQKGDIAEGYSVSREKKESFPLTVTSAQKNPTAFYLCASSVSPGQMGDTQYFGPGTRLTVL.

V is TRBV7-9 and J is TRBJ1-1; unclear D gene. Trimming removed 3 bases from V and 5 bases from J, with 13 bases in between. CDR1 SEHNR and CDR2 FQNEAQ come from the germline V gene (reference sequence). The CDR3 extends over 14 amino acids. The CDR3 region is CASSLIASGTEAFF. In nucleotides, the CDR3 is TGTGCCAGCAGCTTGATAGCTTCGGGAACTGAAGCTTTCTTT.

The chain recombines TRBV15 with TRBJ2-1; 9 bases line up with TRBD2. V shed 2 bases, J shed 7 bases, and the junction held 15 bases outside the gene matches. CDR1 and CDR2 from the germline V gene are LNHNV and YYDKDF (reference sequence). The CDR3 has 18 amino acids. The CDR3 nucleotides read TGTGCCACCAGCAGACTCCCCACGGGACTAGCTAATCTAAATGAGCAGTTCTTC. Translating gives CATSRLPTGLANLNEQFF. The full variable domain, its missing parts supplied by reference TRBV15 and TRBJ2-1, is DAMVIQNPRYQVTQFGKPVTLSCSQTLNHNVMYWYQQKSSQAPKLLFHYYDKDFNNEADTPDNFQSRRPNTSFCFLDIRSPGLGDTAMYLCATSRLPTGLANLNEQFFGPGTRLTVL.

This clone has a single count. The chain has TRBV5-1 and TRBJ1-1; 7 nucleotides match TRBD1. The CDR3 runs to 17 residues. Trimming removed 4 bases from V and 0 bases from J; junction bases left unmatched: 12. CDR1 SGHRS and CDR2 YFSETQ come from the germline V gene. CDR3 region: CASSTGQAAFMNTEAFF. The CDR3 DNA follows: TGCGCCAGCAGCACCGGACAGGCAGCGTTTATGAACACTGAAGCTTTCTTT.

This chain connects TRBV19 to TRBJ2-1; no definite D call. V dropped 5 bases and J dropped 1 base, with 6 bases sitting between them. There are 13 residues in the CDR3. CDR1 and CDR2 (germline): LNHDA, SQIVND (reference sequence). The CDR3 DNA is TGTGCCAGTAGTTCCCGTTCCTACAATGAGCAGTTCTTC. It is translated as CASSSRSYNEQFF.

The rearrangement joins TRBV27 to TRBJ2-7; 9 positions agree with TRBD1. The ends lost 5 bases at V and 3 bases at J; junction bases unmatched: 8. CDR3 size: 15 residues. In germline, CDR1 is MNHEY, CDR2 SMNVEV (reference sequence). As DNA, the CDR3 is TGTGCCAGCAGTACTCGGACAGGGGCGCACTACGAGCAGTACTTC. Translation: CASSTRTGAHYEQYF.

V and J are TRBV28 and TRBJ2-7; 13 bases line up with TRBD2. V lost 3 bases and J lost 2; bases outside the gene matches: 7. Germline V gene lookup returns CDR1 MDHEN and CDR2 SYDVKM. This CDR3 region has 17 residues. The CDR3 sequence: CASSFGLAGAAAYEQYF. The CDR3, as DNA: TGTGCCAGCAGTTTTGGACTAGCGGGAGCGGCGGCCTACGAGCAGTACTTC.

The chain has TRBV9 and TRBJ2-7, with 12 bases that match TRBD2. The CDR3 is 16 amino acids. In germline, CDR1 is SGDLS, CDR2 YYNGEE. Unmatched junction bases numbered 5, after V lost 4 bases and J lost 0 bases. The CDR3 here is CASSFGLAGTSYEQYF. In DNA, the CDR3 is TGTGCCAGCAGCTTTGGACTAGCGGGGACCTCCTACGAGCAGTACTTC.

The rearrangement links TRBV6-5 to TRBJ2-5, with a possible D match to TRBD2 (7 bases). The CDR3 extends over 13 amino acids. Trimming cost V 6 bases and J 5 bases, with 13 bases left between them. CDR1 MNHEY and CDR2 SVGAGI come from the germline V gene. The CDR3 sequence: CASRKAGHETQYF. Written as DNA, the CDR3 is TGTGCCAGCAGAAAAGCGGGACACGAGACCCAGTACTTC.

This chain connects TRBV6-5 to TRBJ2-5, with a weak D call TRBD2 (6 bases). Germline V gene lookup returns CDR1 MNHEY and CDR2 SVGAGI. With 7 bases removed from V and 2 bases from J, the gap between germline ends came to 17 bases. This CDR3 has 15 amino acids. The CDR3: CASTSFERVQETQYF. The CDR3 nucleotides read TGTGCCAGCACCTCTTTTGAGCGGGTTCAAGAGACCCAGTACTTC.

The chain is built from TRBV27 and TRBJ1-6, with D tentatively TRBD1 (5 bases). With 8 bases removed from V and 0 bases from J, the gap between germline ends came to 11 bases. Per germline, CDR1 MNHEY and CDR2 SMNVEV (reference sequence). The CDR3 is 15 amino acids. The CDR3 is CASGGGSSYNSPLHF. As DNA, the CDR3 is TGTGCCAGCGGGGGGGGAAGCTCCTATAATTCACCCCTCCACTTT.

This clone has just one count. The chain carries TRBV28 and TRBJ1-4, with D possibly TRBD1 on 6 matching bases. The CDR3 sequence is 14 residues long. V gave up 6 bases and J gave up 3 bases, with 11 bases separating them. Germline loops: CDR1 MDHEN, CDR2 SYDVKM. The CDR3 DNA reads as TGTGCCAGCAGCAGGGGATCCCCTAATGAAAAACTGTTTTTT. This sequence encodes CASSRGSPNEKLFF.

The chain couples TRBV2 to TRBJ1-1, with 7 positions matching TRBD1. Germline V lookup: CDR1 SNHLY, CDR2 FYNNEI. The CDR3 totals 14 residues. The J segment lost 1 base and the V segment lost 7 bases, leaving 6 bases of the junction unmatched. CDR3 loop: CASNRQGSNTEAFF. The CDR3 DNA sequence: TGTGCCAGCAATCGACAGGGCTCGAACACTGAAGCTTTCTTT.

The chain joins TRBV19 to TRBJ2-4; TRBD2 matches at 11 bases. The trim removed 3 bases at V and 0 bases at J, leaving 10 bases unmatched. Per germline, CDR1 LNHDA and CDR2 SQIVND (reference sequence). This CDR3 spans 19 amino acids. CDR3 sequence (DNA): TGTGCCAGTAGTATTCACGGGGTAGCGGGAGGGGTAGCCAAAAACATTCAGTACTTC. Translated: CASSIHGVAGGVAKNIQYF.

The DNA of the CDR3 is TGTGCCACCAGTGATGGGGGAGGGGTCGGCGATGAGCAGTTCTTC. Amino acids: CATSDGGGVGDEQFF. The chain combines TRBV24-1 with TRBJ2-1; 7 bases align to TRBD2. V trimming: 3 bases; J trimming: 8 bases; junction bases outside the gene matches: 9. CDR1 is KGHDR, CDR2 SFDVKD, per germline. There are 15 residues in the CDR3.

This chain uses TRBV5-4 with TRBJ2-3, with TRBD2 matching over 8 bases. J lost 3 bases, V lost 1 base, and 4 bases had no gene match. Germline-derived CDR1 and CDR2 are SGHNT and YYREEE (reference sequence). The CDR3 totals 15 residues. The CDR3 DNA sequence: TGTGCCAGCAGCTTGAGCGGGAGAGGTACAGATACGCAGTATTTT. Its protein is CASSLSGRGTDTQYF. Filled out from reference TRBV5-4 and TRBJ2-3, the complete variable domain reads ETGVTQSPTHLIKTRGQQVTLRCSSQSGHNTVSWYQQALGQGPQFIFQYYREEENGRGNFPPRFSGLQFPNYSSELNVNALELDDSALYLCASSLSGRGTDTQYFGPGTRLTVL.

This chain uses TRBV6-5 with TRBJ2-1; possible D gene TRBD2, 7 bases. V was pared by 8 bases and J by 15 bases, with 14 bases between. This CDR3 is built from 10 residues. Germline assignment: CDR1 MNHEY and CDR2 SVGAGI. For the CDR3, the DNA is TGTGCCAGCGGCCACAGGGAGGGGTTCTTC. Residues: CASGHREGFF.

This chain joins TRBV29-1 and TRBJ1-2, with 7 bases lining up with TRBD1. V gave up 6 bases and J gave up 7 bases; unmatched junction bases: 5. Germline V gives CDR1 SQVTM, CDR2 ANQGSEA. The CDR3 contains 11 residues. The CDR3 region is CSVMTGFGYTF. The CDR3 nucleotides are TGCAGCGTCATGACAGGGTTTGGCTACACCTTC. Full variable domain (rest looked up from reference TRBV29-1 and TRBJ1-2): SAVISQKPSRDICQRGTSLTIQCQVDSQVTMMFWYRQQPGQSLTLIATANQGSEATYESGFVIDKFPISRPNLTFSTLTVSNMSPEDSSIYLCSVMTGFGYTFGSGTRLTVV.

The chain has TRBV18 and TRBJ2-5, with D possibly being TRBD1 (5 bases). Trimming removed 2 bases from V and 2 bases from J, with 9 bases in between. Germline V gene lookup returns CDR1 KGHSH and CDR2 LQKENI. This CDR3 comprises 14 residues. The DNA of the CDR3 is TGTGCCAGCTCACCAGTCCAGGGTCAAGAGACCCAGTACTTC. It specifies CASSPVQGQETQYF.

In regard to this clone: Distinct nucleotide sequences in the sample also encode this CDR3. The rearrangement links TRBV3-1 (or the pseudogene TRBV3-2) to TRBJ2-7; D not resolved. Germline values: CDR1 LGHDT, CDR2 YNNKEL (reference sequence). With 6 bases removed from V and 2 bases from J, the gap between germline ends came to 11 bases. The CDR3 totals 13 residues. The CDR3 sequence: CASSPTGPYEQYF. The DNA for the CDR3 is TGTGCCAGCAGTCCGACGGGTCCCTACGAGCAGTACTTC.

This rearrangement joins TRBV12-3 or TRBV12-4 to TRBJ1-5; the D is unclear. Deletions cut 2 bases from V and 9 bases from J, with 11 bases between. CDR3 size: 13 residues. CDR3 in DNA: TGTGCCAGCAGTTTACGGGGTGTGGGGCCCCAGCATTTT. Translating it yields CASSLRGVGPQHF.

The V and J genes are TRBV6-4 and TRBJ1-5; D ambiguous. CDR1 is MRHNA and CDR2 is SNTAGT in the germline V gene. This CDR3 is built from 14 residues. The V end lost 4 bases, the J end lost 0 bases, and 7 bases lay between the germline ends. The CDR3 reads CASSVDYSNQPQHF. The CDR3 region has the DNA TGTGCCAGCAGTGTTGACTATAGCAATCAGCCCCAGCATTTT.

This rearrangement joins TRBV27 to TRBJ1-3; no clear D. Germline CDR1 reads MNHEY; CDR2 reads SMNVEV (reference sequence). The CDR3 extends over 13 amino acids. The V and J ends lost 10 bases and 0 bases respectively, with 10 bases between them. The CDR3: CANLGSSGNTIYF. The CDR3 DNA is TGTGCCAACCTGGGGAGCTCTGGAAACACCATATATTTT.

The chain recombines TRBV5-1 with TRBJ2-5; perhaps TRBD1 as D (5 bases). CDR1 and CDR2 from the germline V gene are SGHRS and YFSETQ. The V end lost 2 bases, the J end lost 5 bases, and 16 bases lay between the germline ends. There are 15 residues in the CDR3. CDR3 nucleotide sequence: TGCGCCAGCAGCTTCAACCTGGGGCTAGGGGAGACCCAGTACTTC. Its protein is CASSFNLGLGETQYF.

The chain combines TRBV19 with TRBJ2-5, with D perhaps TRBD1 (7 bases). The CDR3 has 14 amino acids. Trimming shortened V by 3 bases and J by 3 bases, and 11 bases separated the two germline ends. Germline CDR1 and CDR2: LNHDA and SQIVND (reference sequence). The CDR3 here is CASSIGGGEETQYF. The DNA for the CDR3 is TGTGCCAGTAGTATTGGAGGGGGCGAAGAGACCCAGTACTTC.